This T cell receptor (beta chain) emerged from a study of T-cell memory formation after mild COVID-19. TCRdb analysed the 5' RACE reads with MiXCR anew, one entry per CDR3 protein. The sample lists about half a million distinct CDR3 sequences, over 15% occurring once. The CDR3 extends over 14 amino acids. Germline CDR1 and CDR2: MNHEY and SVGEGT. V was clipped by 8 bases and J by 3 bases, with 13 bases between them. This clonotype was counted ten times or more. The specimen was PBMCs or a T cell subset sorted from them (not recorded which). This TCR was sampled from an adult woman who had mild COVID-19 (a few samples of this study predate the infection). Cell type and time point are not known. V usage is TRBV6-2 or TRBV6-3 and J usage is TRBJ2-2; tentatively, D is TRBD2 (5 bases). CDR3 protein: CASAPSTYTGELFF. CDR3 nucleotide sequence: TGTGCCAGCGCCCCTAGCACCTACACCGGGGAGCTGTTTTTT.